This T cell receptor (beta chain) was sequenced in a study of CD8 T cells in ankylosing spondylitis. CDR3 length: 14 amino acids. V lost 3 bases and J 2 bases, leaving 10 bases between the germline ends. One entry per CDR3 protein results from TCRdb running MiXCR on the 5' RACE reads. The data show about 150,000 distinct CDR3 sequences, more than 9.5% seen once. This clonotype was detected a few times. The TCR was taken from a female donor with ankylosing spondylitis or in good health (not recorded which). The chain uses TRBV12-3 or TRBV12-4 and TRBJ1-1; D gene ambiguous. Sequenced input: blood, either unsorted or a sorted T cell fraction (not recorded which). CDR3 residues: CASSFSRGNTEAFF. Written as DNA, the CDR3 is TGTGCCAGCAGTTTTTCCCGGGGAAACACTGAAGCTTTCTTT.